Below, 20 T cell receptor beta chains from the same sample are listed, as sequenced in a study of identical twins (dated by TCRdb to 2016 to 2017). Library preparation employed 5' RACE. The data were produced on an Illumina HiSeq 2000. TCRdb handled the public reads itself, with Q25 trimming in fastp and clone calling in MiXCR, and kept productive beta chains. Rows are unified per CDR3 protein, each entry keeping the most common DNA and genes. The sample data list approximately 700,000 distinct CDR3 sequences, and around a sixth of these were observed just once. In total, the top ten clones hold under 15% of the sample. The same specimen was also included in a second study, on T cells expressing NK-cell markers.

Sequencing was carried out using PBMCs. Receptor source: a woman younger than 35 in good health.

Only a few counts were recorded for this clonotype. V is TRBV12-5 and J is TRBJ2-4, with no clear D. Trimming shortened V by 8 bases and J by 7 bases, and 15 bases separated the two germline ends. The CDR3 spans 13 residues. CDR1 is LGHNT, CDR2 FRNRAP, per germline. CDR3 sequence (DNA): TGTGCTAGTCTTCCCGCAAATGGGAACATTCAGTACTTC. This translates into CASLPANGNIQYF.

Worth noting for this clonotype: Being one base from a much bigger clone, this may be a read error. This rearrangement joins TRBV6-5 to TRBJ2-2, with 7 bases fitting TRBD1. The CDR3 contains 15 residues. CDR1 is MNHEY, CDR2 SVGAGI, per germline. CDR3 amino acids: CASSSLTGYTAELFF. The CDR3 bases are TGTGCCAGCAGTTCTCTGACAGGGTACACCGCGGAGCTGTTTTTT.

The V call is TRBV10-3, the J call TRBJ2-1; D is possibly TRBD1 (6 bases). The germline V and J ends were trimmed by 4 bases and 7 bases, with 8 bases remaining between them. The CDR3 is 12 residues long. Germline CDR1 is ENHRY and CDR2 is SYGVKD. This chain's CDR3 is CAISGTGNEQFF. CDR3 DNA: TGTGCCATCAGTGGAACAGGGAATGAGCAGTTCTTC.

The V call is TRBV29-1, the J call TRBJ2-7; the D gene is possibly TRBD1 (6 bases). Germline V CDR1 and CDR2: SQVTM, ANQGSEA. The CDR3 contains 14 residues. Trimming left V 4 bases short and J 2 bases short, with 15 bases between. The CDR3 nucleotides are TGCAGCGTTGTTATCCGGGACACACCCTACGAGCAGTACTTC. This codes for CSVVIRDTPYEQYF.

The chain links TRBV5-1 to TRBJ2-7; D may be TRBD1 (6 bases). V was pared by 5 bases and J by 5 bases, with 14 bases between. CDR1 and CDR2 from the germline V gene are SGHRS and YFSETQ. The CDR3 has 13 amino acids. CDR3: CASRTGGNNEQYF. CDR3 DNA sequence: TGCGCCAGCAGGACAGGAGGTAACAACGAGCAGTACTTC.

This clonotype has a handful of counts. The V and J genes are TRBV12-3 or TRBV12-4 and TRBJ2-1; either TRBD1 or TRBD2 may supply D (5 bases each). The ends were cut back, 4 bases at V and 8 bases at J, with 15 bases in the middle. The CDR3 loop spans 14 amino acids. The CDR3 coding sequence is TGTGCCAGCAGTTCGGGGCCAATATGGGATGAGCAGTTCTTC. Encoded protein: CASSSGPIWDEQFF.

The V call is TRBV10-2, the J call TRBJ2-5, with TRBD2 identical over 9 bases. V shed 6 bases and J 3 bases; nucleotides not matched to a gene: 8. The CDR3 covers 15 residues. CDR1 and CDR2 (germline): WSHSY, SAAADI. In nucleotides, the CDR3 is TGCGCCAGCAGGAGAACTAGCGGGCGAAAAGAGACCCAGTACTTC. It specifies CASRRTSGRKETQYF.

The chain recombines TRBV24-1 with TRBJ2-1; 10 positions match TRBD2. The ends lost 5 bases at V and 8 bases at J; junction bases unmatched: 5. Germline V gene data show CDR1 as KGHDR and CDR2 as SFDVKD. The CDR3 runs 14 residues. CDR3 in amino acids: CATSGGLAGDEQFF. The CDR3 DNA follows: TGTGCCACCAGTGGAGGCCTAGCGGGAGATGAGCAGTTCTTC.

The chain links TRBV9 to TRBJ2-6; D is perhaps TRBD1 (6 bases). The CDR3 consists of 20 residues. Per the germline V gene, CDR1 is SGDLS and CDR2 is YYNGEE. The V end lost 6 bases, the J end lost 0 bases, and 25 bases lay between the germline ends. The CDR3 coding sequence is TGTGCCAGCACCCCGAGAGGGGCAGGGGCCCGAAGCTCTGGGGCCAACGTCCTGACTTTC. This sequence encodes CASTPRGAGARSSGANVLTF.

There are a few counts of this clonotype. The gene calls are TRBV9 and TRBJ1-1; D is possibly TRBD1 (5 bases). Germline V gene lookup returns CDR1 SGDLS and CDR2 YYNGEE. V lost 6 bases and J 1 base, leaving 16 bases between the germline ends. The CDR3 length is 15 residues. The CDR3: CASTTGGTANTEAFF. CDR3 coding DNA: TGTGCCAGCACCACGGGGGGGACCGCGAACACTGAAGCTTTCTTT.

There are many counts of this clonotype. This sequence joins TRBV20-1 and TRBJ2-3; 7 bases agree with TRBD2. V trimming: 6 bases; J trimming: 5 bases; junction bases outside the gene matches: 2. CDR1 is DFQATT, CDR2 SNEGSKA, per germline (reference sequence). The CDR3 runs 11 residues. CDR3 residues: CSAPSGDTQYF. The CDR3 coding sequence is TGCAGTGCCCCTAGCGGAGATACGCAGTATTTT.

In this sample, this clonotype turned up a few times. This chain joins TRBV20-1 and TRBJ2-7; D ambiguous. The CDR3 extends over 13 amino acids. The V end lost 0 bases, the J end lost 6 bases, and 12 bases lay between the germline ends. The V gene's germline CDR1 is DFQATT and CDR2 SNEGSKA (reference sequence). CDR3 coding DNA: TGCAGTGCTAGAGATTTTGTGGGTACCGAGCAGTACTTC. This encodes CSARDFVGTEQYF.

The chain is built from TRBV27 and TRBJ1-5; D uncertain. Germline values: CDR1 MNHEY, CDR2 SMNVEV (reference sequence). This CDR3 has 16 amino acids. The V end lost 3 bases, the J end lost 2 bases, and 14 bases lay between the germline ends. The CDR3 region is CASSFYSSPGNQPQHF. The CDR3 DNA follows: TGTGCCAGCAGTTTTTATTCCAGCCCAGGCAATCAGCCCCAGCATTTT.

Only a few counts were recorded for this clonotype. The CDR3 sequence is CASSNRGSGQETQYF. The CDR3 coding sequence is TGCGCCAGTAGTAACAGGGGTTCGGGGCAAGAGACCCAGTACTTC. The rearrangement joins TRBV10-1 to TRBJ2-5; TRBD1 aligns across 7 bases. This CDR3 comprises 15 residues. V gave up 9 bases and J gave up 2 bases; unmatched junction bases: 12. CDR1 and CDR2 (germline): WNHNN, SYGVQD (reference sequence).

This clonotype was seen only a few times. This chain links TRBV5-1 with TRBJ2-1, with 7 bases lining up with TRBD2. Germline CDR1 SGHRS, CDR2 YFSETQ. This CDR3 has 15 residues. With 1 base clipped from V and 8 bases from J, the junction kept 9 bases outside the gene matches. The CDR3 DNA reads as TGCGCCAGCAGCTTGTCACTAGCGCCCCCTCATGAGCAGTTCTTC. It translates to CASSLSLAPPHEQFF.

The chain uses TRBV20-1 and TRBJ1-2; D remains ambiguous. The V end lost 7 bases, the J end lost 5 bases, and 11 bases lay between the germline ends. This CDR3 is built from 11 residues. CDR1 and CDR2 (germline): DFQATT, SNEGSKA (reference sequence). This chain's CDR3 is CSGTVHYGYTF. For the CDR3, the DNA is TGCAGTGGGACGGTACATTATGGCTACACCTTC.

This clonotype was picked up a small number of times. The V call is TRBV20-1, the J call TRBJ2-7; weak D call: TRBD1 (6 bases). The germline V and J ends were trimmed by 5 bases and 10 bases, with 18 bases remaining between them. Germline V gene lookup returns CDR1 DFQATT and CDR2 SNEGSKA (reference sequence). CDR3 length: 12 residues. The CDR3 region is CSAGNRELVQYF. CDR3 sequence (DNA): TGCAGTGCTGGAAACAGGGAGTTGGTCCAGTACTTC.

V and J are TRBV29-1 and TRBJ1-6; D perhaps matches TRBD1 (5 bases). From germline, CDR1 is SQVTM and CDR2 ANQGSEA. V lost 6 bases to trimming and J lost 12 bases, with 21 bases between them. The CDR3 is 14 residues long. CDR3 nucleotide sequence: TGCAGCGTCGACCGGGACCCCCTTGGACGACCCCTCCACTTT. Protein sequence: CSVDRDPLGRPLHF.

V and J are TRBV29-1 and TRBJ1-2; no definite D call. The CDR3 has 11 amino acids. Germline CDR1 SQVTM, CDR2 ANQGSEA. Trimming removed 6 bases from V and 4 bases from J, with 9 bases in between. The CDR3 loop reads CSVPGAYGYTF. CDR3 nucleotides: TGCAGCGTACCGGGCGCCTATGGCTACACCTTC. The full variable domain, its missing parts supplied by reference TRBV29-1 and TRBJ1-2, is SAVISQKPSRDICQRGTSLTIQCQVDSQVTMMFWYRQQPGQSLTLIATANQGSEATYESGFVIDKFPISRPNLTFSTLTVSNMSPEDSSIYLCSVPGAYGYTFGSGTRLTVV.

This clonotype was recorded many times. CDR3 bases: TGTGCCACCTCGGGACTCGAGCCCAATGAGCAGTTCTTC. Translating gives CATSGLEPNEQFF. J is TRBJ2-1 and V is TRBV6-1, with a tentative D call TRBD2 (6 bases). V was trimmed by 10 bases and J by 6 bases, leaving 16 bases between them. Per the germline V gene, CDR1 is MNHNS and CDR2 is SASEGT. CDR3 length equals 13 residues.